Following are 13 T cell receptor beta chains from one sample sequenced in a study of T-cell memory formation after mild COVID-19 (TCRdb year 2021). The library was generated by 5' RACE. Instrument on record: Illumina NovaSeq 6000. TCRdb reprocessing: public reads trimmed at Q25 with fastp, clones called with MiXCR, in-frame beta chains kept. A single entry per CDR3 protein holds the most common genes and DNA from its merged rows. For this sample the table gives some 290,000 distinct CDR3 sequences, of which around 15% were detected only once. The ten largest clonotypes hold around 23% of the sample. The specimen was PBMCs or a T cell subset sorted from them (not recorded which). These receptors came from a young man who had mild COVID-19 (a few samples of this study predate the infection). The sample titles of this study are shuffled in the database, so cell type and time point are left out; the donor was told from shared clones.

This clonotype was counted only a few times. The V call is TRBV6-5, the J call TRBJ2-5, with 8 nucleotides matching TRBD2. Germline V gene sequence: CDR1 MNHEY, CDR2 SVGAGI. The ends lost 6 bases at V and 5 bases at J; junction bases unmatched: 8. The CDR3 spans 14 residues. CDR3 sequence (DNA): TGTGCCAGCAGCACACTCGGGGGGGCTGAGACCCAGTACTTC. Its protein is CASSTLGGAETQYF.

This chain uses TRBV15 with TRBJ1-5, with D unclear. This CDR3 spans 15 amino acids. V was cut by 3 bases and J by 0 bases, with 9 bases left in between. The V gene's germline CDR1 is LNHNV and CDR2 YYDKDF (reference sequence). This chain's CDR3 is CATSREKISNQPQHF. The CDR3 nucleotides are TGTGCCACCAGCAGGGAGAAAATTAGCAATCAGCCCCAGCATTTT.

This clonotype was counted only a few times. The chain uses TRBV11-2 and TRBJ1-1, with D unresolved. With 4 bases removed from V and 0 bases from J, the gap between germline ends came to 12 bases. Germline loops: CDR1 SGHAT, CDR2 FQNNGV. The CDR3 is 15 amino acids. DNA for the CDR3: TGTGCCAGCAGCTCGCAGGAAACTATGAACACTGAAGCTTTCTTT. Translation: CASSSQETMNTEAFF.

This clonotype was detected a few times. The chain links TRBV7-9 to TRBJ1-2; no clear D gene. Germline V gene sequence: CDR1 SEHNR, CDR2 FQNEAQ (reference sequence). Trimming cost V 5 bases and J 2 bases, with 18 bases left between them. This CDR3 comprises 16 residues. CDR3 protein: CASSPPEVVPNYGYTF. In nucleotides, the CDR3 is TGTGCCAGCAGCCCCCCCGAGGTGGTCCCGAACTATGGCTACACCTTC.

This sequence joins TRBV6-2 or TRBV6-3 and TRBJ2-7; D ambiguous. Deletions cut 7 bases from V and 0 bases from J, with 16 bases between. In germline, CDR1 is MNHEY, CDR2 SVGEGT. This CDR3 contains 15 residues. CDR3 residues: CASTIDWTSSYEQYF. CDR3 DNA: TGTGCCAGCACCATAGACTGGACCAGCTCCTACGAGCAGTACTTC.

This clonotype was found a few times. This sequence joins TRBV6-6 and TRBJ2-5; D possibly uses TRBD1 or TRBD2 (5 bases each). CDR3 size: 14 residues. CDR1 is MNHNY, CDR2 SVGAGI, per germline (reference sequence). V dropped 4 bases and J dropped 1 base, with 10 bases sitting between them. DNA for the CDR3: TGTGCCAGCAGTTCGGGGCGGGTCCAAGAGACCCAGTACTTC. As protein: CASSSGRVQETQYF.

This clonotype occurred a few times. This rearrangement joins TRBV6-5 to TRBJ1-3; 8 bases fit TRBD1. This CDR3 has 14 amino acids. V shed 5 bases and J 5 bases; nucleotides not matched to a gene: 5. Per germline, CDR1 MNHEY and CDR2 SVGAGI. CDR3 nucleotides: TGTGCCAGCAGTACGACAGGGGCCCGAAACACCATATATTTT. Protein sequence: CASSTTGARNTIYF.

V usage is TRBV7-6 and J usage is TRBJ1-4; D possibly corresponds to TRBD1 (6 bases). This CDR3 spans 14 amino acids. Germline V gene sequence: CDR1 SGHVS, CDR2 FNYEAQ. Trimming took 6 bases from V and 8 from J, leaving 16 bases between them. The CDR3, as DNA: TGTGCCAGCAGGCAGACAGGCTTTGGGGAAAAACTGTTTTTT. It translates to CASRQTGFGEKLFF. Using reference TRBV7-6 and TRBJ1-4 for the parts outside the CDR3, the full variable domain is GAGVSQSPRYKVTKRGQDVALRCDPISGHVSLYWYRQALGQGPEFLTYFNYEAQQDKSGLPNDRFSAERPEGSISTLTIQRTEQRDSAMYRCASRQTGFGEKLFFGSGTQLSVL.

In nucleotides, the CDR3 is TGTGCCAGCAGCTCGACAGGGATCACTGAAGCTTTCTTT. Translated: CASSSTGITEAFF. The chain employs TRBV7-8 and TRBJ1-1; 7 bases fit TRBD1. Germline CDR1 is SGHVS and CDR2 is FQNEAQ. This CDR3 is 13 amino acids long. The trim removed 4 bases at V and 4 bases at J, leaving 3 bases unmatched.

This clonotype was observed many times. The rearrangement uses TRBV12-3 or TRBV12-4 and TRBJ1-1; tentatively, D is TRBD1 (5 bases). This CDR3 spans 14 amino acids. Trimming removed 5 bases at V and 1 base at J, with 11 bases between. The CDR3 loop reads CASSLQGSNTEAFF. In DNA form, the CDR3 reads TGTGCCAGCAGTCTCCAGGGCTCGAACACTGAAGCTTTCTTT.

This clonotype was seen more than once but under ten times. This CDR3 reads CASSFDTPSDTQYF. In DNA, the CDR3 is TGTGCCAGCAGCTTCGACACTCCATCGGATACGCAGTATTTT. The V call is TRBV7-3, the J call TRBJ2-3; D gene uncertain. Germline CDR1 reads SGHTA; CDR2 reads FQGTGA. This CDR3 contains 14 residues. V was pared by 3 bases and J by 6 bases, with 13 bases between.

The rearrangement joins TRBV7-8 to TRBJ2-7, with D perhaps matching TRBD2 (6 bases). V was pared by 3 bases and J by 0 bases, with 12 bases between. CDR3 length equals 15 residues. Germline loops: CDR1 SGHVS, CDR2 FQNEAQ. The CDR3 DNA sequence: TGTGCCAGCAGCTTCCGCGGGGACGCCTCCTACGAGCAGTACGTC. This codes for CASSFRGDASYEQYV.

The V gene is TRBV6-6, the J gene TRBJ2-3, with 7 bases aligning to TRBD2. J was trimmed by 2 bases and V by 1 base; bases with no gene match: 3. The germline CDR1 and CDR2 sequences are MNHNY and SVGAGI (reference sequence). The CDR3 has 15 residues. The CDR3 is CASSYLGGNTDTQYF. CDR3 bases: TGTGCCAGCAGTTACTTGGGGGGGAACACAGATACGCAGTATTTT.